One and the same sample provided the 11 T cell receptor beta chains below, sequenced in a study of technical replicates of blood from several donors. Measured with immunoSEQ multiplex PCR; TCRdb has only the in-frame clones, and not every one. The table shows 85,000 or so clones, with 90% to 95% occurring only once. Sequencing was performed on T cells isolated from PBMCs. These receptors were obtained from a human donor in good health.

The CDR3 bases are TGTGCCAGCAGCTTGGTCGGGGACAGGGCCTACGAGCAGTACTTC. Encoded protein: CASSLVGDRAYEQYF. The rearrangement uses TRBV5-5 and TRBJ2-7, with 9 bases fitting TRBD1. J was trimmed by 2 bases and V by 0 bases; bases with no gene match: 3. CDR1 and CDR2 (germline): SGHKS, YYEKEE (reference sequence). The CDR3 runs 15 residues.

J is TRBJ1-5 and V is TRBV19, with 7 bases that match TRBD1. J lost 1 base, V lost 9 bases, and 12 bases had no gene match. The germline V gene has CDR1 LNHDA and CDR2 SQIVND (reference sequence). CDR3 length equals 16 residues. This chain's CDR3 is CASGQVKERSNQPQHF. The CDR3 DNA sequence: TGTGCCAGCGGACAGGTAAAAGAGAGAAGCAATCAGCCCCAGCATTTT.

The rearrangement joins TRBV5-1 to TRBJ2-2; 7 nucleotides agree with TRBD1. Losses at the gene ends were 7 bases for V and 9 bases for J; bases not matched to a gene: 12. This CDR3 has 14 amino acids. Germline V gives CDR1 SGHRS, CDR2 YFSETQ. The CDR3 bases are TGCGCCAGCGGGTGGGGACAGCTACGCCGGGAGCTGTTTTTT. It is translated as CASGWGQLRRELFF.

The CDR3 loop is CASSERWGAGAQHF. The CDR3 DNA sequence: TGTGCCAGCAGTGAACGTTGGGGAGCCGGGGCCCAGCATTTT. This chain links TRBV6-1 with TRBJ1-5; D gene ambiguous. Germline CDR1 is MNHNS and CDR2 is SASEGT. V was trimmed by 2 bases and J by 11 bases, leaving 16 bases between them. This CDR3 comprises 14 residues.

This sequence joins TRBV7-9 and TRBJ2-7; 8 nucleotides align to TRBD1. There are 16 residues in the CDR3. Per the germline V gene, CDR1 is SEHNR and CDR2 is FQNEAQ (reference sequence). V shed 0 bases, J shed 1 base, and the junction held 5 bases outside the gene matches. CDR3 sequence reads: CASSLAPGGASYEQYF. CDR3 coding DNA: TGTGCCAGCAGCTTAGCCCCAGGGGGCGCATCCTACGAGCAGTACTTC.

The genes are TRBV23-1 and TRBJ2-4, with 7 bases lining up with TRBD1. TRBV23-1 is identified as an open reading frame with a role that is uncertain. The J segment lost 0 bases and the V segment lost 4 bases, leaving 9 bases of the junction unmatched. The CDR3 sequence is 17 residues long. CDR3 DNA: TGCGCCAGCAGTCTCCTTAAAGACAGGGTAGCCAAAAACATTCAGTACTTC. Encoded protein: CASSLLKDRVAKNIQYF.

The chain has TRBV5-1 and TRBJ1-1; maybe TRBD1 (5 bases). There are 16 residues in the CDR3. V lost 4 bases, J lost 3 bases, and 19 bases lay in between. Per the germline V gene, CDR1 is SGHRS and CDR2 is YFSETQ. CDR3 loop: CASSRVGAGIDTEAFF. CDR3 DNA sequence: TGCGCCAGCAGCAGGGTAGGGGCGGGGATCGACACTGAAGCTTTCTTT.

CDR3 protein: CASSLAPVVVYSGGISYEQYF. The CDR3 nucleotides are TGTGCCAGCAGCTTAGCGCCGGTGGTGGTCTATTCAGGGGGAATCTCCTACGAGCAGTACTTC. This chain uses TRBV7-6 with TRBJ2-7; 7 bases align to TRBD1. This CDR3 region has 21 residues. Losses at the gene ends were 0 bases for V and 0 bases for J; bases not matched to a gene: 20. Germline CDR1 is SGHVS and CDR2 is FNYEAQ.

V and J are TRBV6-1 and TRBJ2-5; D remains ambiguous. Germline-derived CDR1 and CDR2 are MNHNS and SASEGT. The CDR3 length is 14 residues. V was shortened by 4 bases and J by 2 bases, with 11 bases between the two germline ends. Here the CDR3 DNA reads TGTGCCAGCAGTGCCGACTTTTGGCAAGAGACCCAGTACTTC. This translates into CASSADFWQETQYF.

The rearrangement uses TRBV4-2 and TRBJ2-7; 8 positions agree with TRBD2. There are 14 residues in the CDR3. V was clipped by 1 base and J by 5 bases; unmatched bases: 4. Germline CDR1 and CDR2: LGHNA and YNFKEQ. The CDR3 protein is CASSQVQRENEQYF. CDR3 DNA sequence: TGTGCCAGCAGCCAAGTCCAGCGGGAGAACGAGCAGTACTTC.

The chain recombines TRBV2 with TRBJ2-5; 9 bases fit TRBD1. V lost 6 bases, J lost 5 bases, and 7 bases stayed unmatched. The CDR3 is 14 amino acids. Germline V gene sequence: CDR1 SNHLY, CDR2 FYNNEI. The CDR3 loop is CASRGGQGWETQYF. The CDR3 nucleotides read TGTGCCAGCAGGGGGGGACAGGGATGGGAGACCCAGTACTTC.